The rows below give T cell receptor beta chains drawn from one sample of a study of memory CD4+ T cells and cytomegalovirus serostatus. The table came from immunoSEQ multiplex PCR; TCRdb's copy has only in-frame clones and leaves some out. The data hold tens of thousands of clones, with roughly four fifths observed a single time. The sequenced sample consisted of memory CD4+ T cells from blood. Source of these receptors: an adult in good health and CMV-seronegative. CDR3s include the opening cysteine and the closing phenylalanine or tryptophan. A D gene is named only where the DNA matches it firmly. Expanded clones are given a class, and other clones once, few, many or no size at all.

D: TRBD1
V: TRBV7-2
size: NA
J: TRBJ2-7
CDR3: CASSLAVTGYEQYF
DNA: TGTGCCAGCAGCTTAGCCGTGACAGGGTACGAGCAGTACTTC

D: NA
V: TRBV19
size: few
J: TRBJ1-1
CDR3: CASSLPSGNTEAFF
DNA: TGTGCCAGTAGTCTACCCTCCGGGAACACTGAAGCTTTCTTT

D: NA
V: TRBV5-6
size: NA
J: TRBJ2-4
CDR3: CASSPGIAKNIQYF
DNA: TGTGCCAGCAGCCCGGGGATAGCCAAAAACATTCAGTACTTC

D: TRBD1
V: TRBV29-1
size: NA
J: TRBJ2-7
CDR3: CSVEGQGVYEQYF
DNA: TGCAGCGTTGAAGGGCAGGGGGTCTACGAGCAGTACTTC

D: NA
V: TRBV19
size: NA
J: TRBJ1-1
CDR3: CASRRQVRMNTEAFF
DNA: TGTGCCAGTAGGAGGCAGGTCCGCATGAACACTGAAGCTTTCTTT

D: NA
V: TRBV28
size: NA
J: TRBJ2-7
CDR3: CASSLVAYEQYF
DNA: TGTGCCAGCAGTTTAGTCGCCTACGAGCAGTACTTC

D: NA
V: TRBV7-2
size: NA
J: TRBJ1-1
CDR3: CASTLSVTEAFF
DNA: TGTGCCAGCACCCTAAGCGTCACTGAAGCTTTCTTT

D: TRBD1
V: TRBV5-1
size: NA
J: TRBJ2-7
CDR3: CASSPWAGTGNEQYF
DNA: TGCGCCAGCAGCCCTTGGGCCGGGACAGGGAACGAGCAGTACTTC

D: TRBD1
V: TRBV4-1
size: NA
J: TRBJ1-2
CDR3: CASSQRDRGIGYTF
DNA: TGCGCCAGCAGCCAACGTGACAGGGGGATAGGCTACACCTTC

D: NA
V: TRBV6-1
size: few
J: TRBJ1-1
CDR3: CASSERSANTEAFF
DNA: TGTGCCAGCAGTGAAAGGAGTGCGAACACTGAAGCTTTCTTT

D: NA
V: TRBV28
size: few
J: TRBJ1-1
CDR3: CASERGGGTEAFF
DNA: TGTGCCAGCGAAAGGGGGGGTGGCACTGAAGCTTTCTTT

D: TRBD1
V: TRBV28
size: NA
J: TRBJ1-1
CDR3: CASSTTGTGHRNTEAFF
DNA: TGTGCCAGCAGCACCACCGGGACAGGGCATCGGAACACTGAAGCTTTCTTT

D: NA
V: TRBV9
size: once
J: TRBJ1-1
CDR3: CASSPRTAQTLNTEAFF
DNA: TGTGCCAGCAGCCCTAGGACAGCTCAGACTCTGAACACTGAAGCTTTCTTT

D: NA
V: TRBV11-1
size: NA
J: TRBJ1-3
CDR3: CASSLSLGGDTIYF
DNA: TGTGCCAGCAGCTTATCGCTCGGCGGAGACACCATATATTTT

D: TRBD1
V: TRBV10-1
size: once
J: TRBJ2-2
CDR3: CASSVRTGSGELFF
DNA: TGCGCCAGCAGTGTAAGGACAGGGAGCGGGGAGCTGTTTTTT

D: NA
V: TRBV7-8
size: NA
J: TRBJ1-1
CDR3: CASSETGLNTEAFF
DNA: TGTGCCAGCAGCGAGACAGGATTGAACACTGAAGCTTTCTTT

D: NA
V: TRBV6-6
size: NA
J: TRBJ1-2
CDR3: CASSYGGALDYGYTF
DNA: TGTGCCAGCAGTTACGGCGGGGCCCTTGACTATGGCTACACCTTC

D: NA
V: TRBV27
size: NA
J: TRBJ2-3
CDR3: CASSPPWGASGADTQYF
DNA: TGTGCCAGCAGTCCCCCGTGGGGGGCTAGCGGTGCAGATACGCAGTATTTT

D: NA
V: TRBV28
size: NA
J: TRBJ1-4
CDR3: CASMTGGDYEKLFF
DNA: TGTGCCAGCATGACGGGGGGGGACTATGAAAAACTGTTTTTT

D: NA
V: TRBV28
size: NA
J: TRBJ2-2
CDR3: CASIGPGRNTGELFF
DNA: TGTGCCAGCATCGGCCCCGGCAGGAACACCGGGGAGCTGTTTTTT

D: NA
V: TRBV28
size: NA
J: TRBJ1-5
CDR3: CASSPPHTPEQHF
DNA: TGTGCCAGCAGTCCCCCCCACACACCAGAACAGCATTTT

D: NA
V: TRBV5-1
size: NA
J: TRBJ2-3
CDR3: CASSLREDTQYF
DNA: TGCGCCAGCAGCTTGCGGGAGGATACGCAGTATTTT

D: NA
V: TRBV27
size: NA
J: TRBJ2-7
CDR3: CASSLKSVSSYEQYF
DNA: TGTGCCAGCAGTTTAAAATCGGTTAGCTCCTACGAGCAGTACTTC

D: NA
V: TRBV5-6
size: NA
J: TRBJ2-3
CDR3: CASSYSTDTQYF
DNA: TGTGCCAGCAGCTATTCCACAGATACGCAGTATTTT

D: NA
V: TRBV10-1
size: NA
J: TRBJ1-1
CDR3: CASSTDGNRSTEAFF
DNA: TGCGCCAGCAGCACCGACGGGAATAGGAGCACTGAAGCTTTCTTT

D: NA
V: TRBV29-1
size: once
J: TRBJ2-3
CDR3: CSVDYRDTFTDTQYF
DNA: TGCAGCGTCGACTACCGGGACACGTTCACAGATACGCAGTATTTT

D: NA
V: TRBV7-3
size: NA
J: TRBJ2-7
CDR3: CASSLSLQGSEQYF
DNA: TGTGCCAGCAGCTTAAGCCTGCAGGGCTCCGAGCAGTACTTC

D: NA
V: TRBV4-3
size: NA
J: TRBJ1-5
CDR3: CASSQDRISNQPQHF
DNA: TGCGCCAGCAGCCAAGATCGTATAAGCAATCAGCCCCAGCATTTT

D: NA
V: TRBV7-8
size: NA
J: TRBJ2-7
CDR3: CASSFSREQYF
DNA: TGTGCCAGCAGTTTCAGCCGCGAGCAGTACTTC

D: TRBD1
V: TRBV6-6
size: NA
J: TRBJ2-7
CDR3: CASGYGQGAYEQYF
DNA: TGTGCCAGCGGCTATGGACAGGGGGCCTACGAGCAGTACTTC

D: TRBD1
V: TRBV11-2
size: once
J: TRBJ2-5
CDR3: CASRNRGGETQYF
DNA: TGTGCCAGCAGGAACAGGGGTGGAGAGACCCAGTACTTC

D: TRBD1
V: TRBV5-1
size: NA
J: TRBJ1-2
CDR3: CASSLGGQGAGGYTF
DNA: TGCGCCAGCAGCTTGGGAGGACAGGGGGCCGGTGGCTACACCTTC

D: TRBD1
V: TRBV7-2
size: few
J: TRBJ1-6
CDR3: CASSPKRGQGGSSPLHF
DNA: TGTGCCAGCAGCCCAAAGAGGGGACAGGGGGGAAGTTCACCCCTCCACTTT

D: NA
V: TRBV11-2
size: NA
J: TRBJ1-2
CDR3: CASSSTGKTNYGYTF
DNA: TGTGCCAGCAGCTCCACAGGAAAAACTAACTATGGCTACACCTTC

D: TRBD1
V: TRBV28
size: NA
J: TRBJ2-7
CDR3: CASSSSPGTGKEQYF
DNA: TGTGCCAGCAGTTCCTCACCCGGGACAGGGAAGGAGCAGTACTTC

D: TRBD2
V: TRBV19
size: NA
J: TRBJ2-7
CDR3: CASSSGRWYEQYF
DNA: TGTGCCAGTTCTAGCGGGAGGTGGTACGAGCAGTACTTC

D: TRBD2
V: TRBV7-2
size: NA
J: TRBJ2-1
CDR3: CASSFPGLAGASNEQFF
DNA: TGTGCCAGCAGCTTCCCGGGACTAGCGGGGGCTTCAAATGAGCAGTTCTTC

D: TRBD2
V: TRBV18
size: NA
J: TRBJ2-5
CDR3: CASSPPGTSGETQYF
DNA: TGTGCCAGCTCACCTCCCGGGACTAGCGGGGAGACCCAGTACTTC

D: TRBD1
V: TRBV18
size: NA
J: TRBJ1-1
CDR3: CASSPLGTGGNTEAFF
DNA: TGTGCCAGCTCACCCCTGGGGACAGGAGGGAACACTGAAGCTTTCTTT

D: NA
V: TRBV9
size: NA
J: TRBJ1-3
CDR3: CASSYGTGRSGNTIYF
DNA: TGTGCCAGCAGCTACGGAACAGGGCGCTCTGGAAACACCATATATTTT

D: NA
V: TRBV28
size: medium-sized
J: TRBJ1-1
CDR3: CASIGGTTEAFF
DNA: TGTGCCAGCATTGGGGGGACCACTGAAGCTTTCTTT

D: NA
V: TRBV30
size: once
J: TRBJ2-1
CDR3: CAWSPDVGEQFF
DNA: TGTGCCTGGAGCCCTGATGTGGGTGAGCAGTTCTTC

D: TRBD1
V: TRBV29-1
size: few
J: TRBJ1-2
CDR3: CSVTPQDRGGYTF
DNA: TGCAGCGTAACACCACAGGACAGGGGTGGCTACACCTTC

D: NA
V: TRBV19
size: NA
J: TRBJ2-7
CDR3: CASSPYLGPSDEQYF
DNA: TGTGCCAGTAGCCCTTACCTCGGACCATCGGACGAGCAGTACTTC

D: TRBD2
V: TRBV5-1
size: NA
J: TRBJ2-5
CDR3: CASSYAASGAETQYF
DNA: TGCGCCAGCAGCTATGCGGCTAGCGGAGCGGAGACCCAGTACTTC

D: NA
V: TRBV15
size: NA
J: TRBJ2-7
CDR3: CATSVGTTTYEQYF
DNA: TGTGCCACCAGCGTTGGGACCACAACCTACGAGCAGTACTTC

D: TRBD1
V: TRBV7-9
size: NA
J: TRBJ2-7
CDR3: CASSLGGDRGEQYF
DNA: TGTGCCAGCAGCTTAGGTGGGGACAGGGGCGAGCAGTACTTC

D: NA
V: TRBV7-8
size: NA
J: TRBJ1-1
CDR3: CASSFQGGGTEAFF
DNA: TGTGCCAGCAGCTTCCAGGGTGGAGGAACTGAAGCTTTCTTT

D: NA
V: TRBV19
size: NA
J: TRBJ1-1
CDR3: CASSIGGWNTEAFF
DNA: TGTGCCAGTAGTATTGGGGGTTGGAACACTGAAGCTTTCTTT

D: NA
V: TRBV6-5
size: NA
J: TRBJ1-1
CDR3: CASSYSGQGLTEAFF
DNA: TGTGCCAGCAGTTACTCTGGGCAGGGGTTAACTGAAGCTTTCTTT

D: NA
V: TRBV28
size: NA
J: TRBJ1-1
CDR3: CASSFGTANTEAFF
DNA: TGTGCCAGCAGTTTTGGGACGGCGAACACTGAAGCTTTCTTT

D: NA
V: TRBV7-2
size: NA
J: TRBJ2-7
CDR3: CASSLNRVYEQYF
DNA: TGTGCCAGCAGCTTAAACAGGGTCTACGAGCAGTACTTC

D: NA
V: TRBV11-2
size: NA
J: TRBJ1-2
CDR3: CASSLFSLQSDYGYTF
DNA: TGTGCCAGCAGCTTATTCTCCCTCCAATCGGACTATGGCTACACCTTC

D: TRBD2
V: TRBV7-2
size: NA
J: TRBJ2-3
CDR3: CASSLGGTSGADTQYF
DNA: TGTGCCAGCAGCTTAGGGGGGACTAGCGGGGCAGATACGCAGTATTTT